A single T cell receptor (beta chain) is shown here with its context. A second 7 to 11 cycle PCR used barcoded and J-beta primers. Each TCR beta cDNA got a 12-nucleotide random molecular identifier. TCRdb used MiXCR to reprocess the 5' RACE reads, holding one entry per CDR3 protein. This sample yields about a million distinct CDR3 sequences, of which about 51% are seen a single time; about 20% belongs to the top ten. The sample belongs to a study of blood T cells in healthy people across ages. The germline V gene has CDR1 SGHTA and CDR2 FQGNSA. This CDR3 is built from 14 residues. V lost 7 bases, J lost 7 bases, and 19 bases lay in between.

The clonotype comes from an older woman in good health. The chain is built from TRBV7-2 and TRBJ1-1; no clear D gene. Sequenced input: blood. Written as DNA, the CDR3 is TGTGCCAGCACCAACCGAGGGATGGGTTTTGAAGCTTTCTTT. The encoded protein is CASTNRGMGFEAFF.